The 4 T cell receptor beta chains listed next were all sequenced from one sample in a study of cytomegalovirus exposure and HLA in healthy donors. PCR was performed using 60 Vbeta and 13 Jbeta primers. Profiled with immunoSEQ multiplex PCR; TCRdb holds only in-frame clones, not every one. The sample has roughly 100,000 clones; 65% are singletons. The sequenced sample was PBMCs. The receptors derive from a woman aged 50 to 60 in good health and CMV-seropositive.

This clone was observed a few times. The J gene is TRBJ2-3, the V gene TRBV4-1; 9 bases agree with TRBD2. The germline V gene has CDR1 MGHRA and CDR2 YSYEKL. V shed 0 bases, J shed 6 bases, and the junction held 7 bases outside the gene matches. The CDR3 consists of 16 residues. The CDR3, as DNA: TGCGCCAGCAGCCAAGATAGGGCTAGCGGGGCCGATACGCAGTATTTT. Protein sequence: CASSQDRASGADTQYF.

This clone was recorded a few times. The rearrangement links TRBV19 to TRBJ1-1, with D unclear. Germline CDR1 and CDR2: LNHDA and SQIVND (reference sequence). The V and J ends lost 2 bases and 7 bases respectively, with 11 bases between them. The CDR3 is 13 residues long. This CDR3 is CASSIRSDGEAFF. CDR3 coding DNA: TGTGCCAGTAGTATACGCAGCGACGGTGAAGCTTTCTTT.

This clone was seen more than once but under ten times. The rearrangement links TRBV5-4 to TRBJ2-2; D possibly corresponds to TRBD2 (6 bases). The CDR3 loop spans 17 amino acids. In germline, CDR1 is SGHNT, CDR2 YYREEE (reference sequence). Trimming pared 0 bases from V and 3 bases from J, leaving 15 bases between. DNA for the CDR3: TGTGCCAGCAGCTTGGCCGGCGGGACCTATTACACCGGGGAGCTGTTTTTT. It is translated as CASSLAGGTYYTGELFF.

The chain employs TRBV30 and TRBJ1-1; TRBD1 matches at 7 bases. CDR3 length: 14 amino acids. Losses at the gene ends were 7 bases for V and 1 base for J; bases not matched to a gene: 9. The germline CDR1 and CDR2 sequences are GTSNPN and SVGIG (reference sequence). CDR3 sequence (DNA): TGTGCCTCCAGGACCTCAGGGGGGAACACTGAAGCTTTCTTT. Amino acids: CASRTSGGNTEAFF.